This TCR beta chain was recovered during a study of blood T cell repertoires in COVID-19. In the study overall: Samples representing acute and convalescent COVID-19 were sourced from the United States, Italy and Spain.

The V and J ends lost 2 bases and 1 base, in that order; junction bases with no gene match: 3. Germline CDR1 reads MRHNA; CDR2 reads SNTAGT. The CDR3 totals 17 residues. Sequencing was performed with immunoSEQ multiplex PCR; in TCRdb, only in-frame clones are kept and a portion is missing. The sample includes fewer than 600,000 clones, 89% of them seen just once. Sequenced sample: peripheral blood. The receptor's source is a man aged 18 to 35 with COVID-19, enrolled during active disease. This rearrangement joins TRBV6-4 to TRBJ2-2; TRBD2 aligns across 11 bases. CDR3 loop: CASSDPGLAGNTGELFF. CDR3 nucleotides: TGTGCCAGCAGTGACCCCGGACTAGCGGGGAACACCGGGGAGCTGTTTTTT.